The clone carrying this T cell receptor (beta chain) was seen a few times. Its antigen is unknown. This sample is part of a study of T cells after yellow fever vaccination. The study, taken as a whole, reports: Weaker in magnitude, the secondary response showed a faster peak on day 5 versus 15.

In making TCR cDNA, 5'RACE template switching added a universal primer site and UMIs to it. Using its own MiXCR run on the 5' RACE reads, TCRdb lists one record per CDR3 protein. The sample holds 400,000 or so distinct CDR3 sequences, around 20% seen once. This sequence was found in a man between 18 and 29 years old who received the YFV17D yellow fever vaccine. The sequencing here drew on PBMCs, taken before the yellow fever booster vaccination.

CDR3 sequence reads: CASTRRGLTEAFF. DNA of the CDR3: TGTGCCAGCACCCGAAGGGGCCTTACTGAAGCTTTCTTT. The chain carries TRBV11-1 and TRBJ1-1, with D possibly TRBD1 on 5 matching bases. There are 13 residues in the CDR3. Germline lookup yields CDR1 SGHAT and CDR2 FQDESV (reference sequence). V was shortened by 7 bases and J by 5 bases, with 14 bases between the two germline ends. The full variable domain, its missing parts supplied by reference TRBV11-1 and TRBJ1-1, is EAEVAQSPRYKITEKSQAVAFWCDPISGHATLYWYRQILGQGPELLVQFQDESVVDDSQLPKDRFSAERLKGVDSTLKIQPAELGDSAMYLCASTRRGLTEAFFGQGTRLTVV.